The clone carrying this TCR beta chain was recorded once. No antigen is known for it. This CDR3 is 19 amino acids long. Germline V gene sequence: CDR1 SGHTA, CDR2 FQGNSA. V was cut by 4 bases and J by 3 bases, with 24 bases left in between. The sample originates from a study of CD8 T cell repertoires and HIV-1 epitope variants. Sequencing used immunoSEQ multiplex PCR; TCRdb keeps in-frame clones, though not all of them. The table has 5,000 to 6,500 clones, more than 65% seen once. Sequences were obtained from cultured CD8+ T cells derived from PBMCs. V gene TRBV7-2 combines with J gene TRBJ2-2; D could derive from TRBD1 or TRBD2 (5 bases each). The clonotype comes from a male donor with HIV. As DNA, the CDR3 is TGTGCCAGCAGCTCAACTCCTAGGGCGGGCAGGGCCGACACCGGGGAGCTGTTTTTT. It codes for CASSSTPRAGRADTGELFF.